This T cell receptor beta chain was obtained from a study of graft-versus-host responses after intestinal transplantation (dated by TCRdb to the early 2020s). Some background on the complete study: Multivisceral, liver-intestinal, or isolated intestinal transplants were received by the recipients. Instead of going to the commercial service, samples from a few later patients were sequenced in-house on an Illumina MiSeq and processed with MiXCR. A peak of at least 4% donor T cells among recipient peripheral blood mononuclear cells was the definition used for donor T cell macrochimerism. Every recipient was given anti-thymocyte globulin induction, then maintenance tacrolimus and steroids for two to three years. After intestinal transplantation, graft-versus-host and host-versus-graft alloreactive T cell clones in the graft, circulation and bone marrow were tracked using bulk TCR-beta CDR3 sequencing. The cohort enrolled around 23 intestinal transplant recipients including one retransplant, and a few patients lacking pretransplant specimens were excluded. Alloreactive clones were identified by sequencing pre-transplant mixed lymphocyte reaction products and comparing these products with unstimulated pre-transplant donor and recipient T cells. What the work shows at the level of the full study, not this receptor alone: GvH clones were detected in recipient bone marrow, and some of these GvH clones were observed earlier in ileal mucosa or blood, consistent with an intestinal mucosal origin. Peak levels of circulating GvH clones were associated with declines in HvG clones early after transplant. In the allografts of patients with donor T cell macrochimerism, GvH to HvG T cell clonal ratios were high. Conclusions were limited by the relatively low number and heterogeneity of intestinal transplant patients.

Receptor amplification or capture employed the immunoSEQ multiplex PCR assay. In most patients, genomic DNA was isolated using the Qiagen DNeasy Blood and Tissue Kit and sent frozen to Adaptive Biotechnologies for TCR sequencing. High-throughput TCR-beta CDR3 sequencing of genomic DNA from most patients was performed by Adaptive Biotechnologies. Processing in the source paper ran as follows. Adaptive's ImmunoSEQ software was the source of the TCR sequencing data for around 20 patients, while a few other patients were processed with MiXCR and VDJtools. CD4 versus CD8 sorting errors were corrected by removing sequences found in both subsets at a frequency ratio below 5:1. CDR3 nucleotide sequences shared by donor and recipient were removed because the origin of these sequences could not be assigned. To be classed as alloreactive, a clone needed at least 2-fold expansion over unstimulated cells and a minimum CFSE-low frequency of 0.002% (template counts) or 0.001% (read counts). Clones were considered mappable if detected in sequenced pre-transplant spleen, lymph node, or MLR CFSE-low populations of the donor or recipient. Cumulative frequency of alloreactive clones was calculated as a percentage of all sequences weighted by copy number. The table comes from immuneACCESS by way of TCRdb, which keeps in-frame sequences with V and J called. Part of the clones is missing from these tables; in studies checked, under half for an unresolved V gene and the rest for unknown reasons. V, J and clone size were drawn from that table, and D and trimming were deduced from the DNA. In this sample the table shows roughly 110,000 clones, approximately 86% of which occur a single time. The ten top clones hold over 0.55% of the sample.

The CDR3 runs 15 amino acids, cysteine and phenylalanine included. Only the CDR3 DNA stays, 45 bases, in frame from base 1. V and J are trimmed by 1 base and 0 bases, and the gene matches miss 1 base of the junction. Based on the germline V gene, the CDR1 and CDR2 sequences are LGHNA and YNFKEQ. The sample's time point label, in plain terms: cells obtained before transplantation from donor or recipient. CD3+CD4+ and CD3+CD8+ populations were FACS-sorted from unstimulated pre-transplant donor and recipient cells taken from spleen or lymph nodes. Turning to this clone: The antigen it binds to is not known. The input lacks base qualities; no much larger clone sits a single base away.

Sequencing used unstimulated CD4+ T cells sorted from spleen or lymph node cells, obtained before transplant. The chain is encoded by TRBV4-2 joined to TRBJ2-7; 9 junctional bases match TRBD1. This TCR derives from a human donor who was the organ donor for an intestinal transplant. Here the CDR3 is given as CASSQAGQGSYEQYF. The sequenced DNA is TGTGCCAGCAGCCAAGCGGGACAGGGCTCCTACGAGCAGTACTTC.